This paragraph reports one T cell receptor (beta chain). This record belongs to a study of cytomegalovirus exposure and HLA in healthy donors. The CDR3 loop spans 17 amino acids. Germline V lookup: CDR1 MDHEN, CDR2 SYDVKM. The germline V and J ends were trimmed by 5 bases and 4 bases, with 21 bases remaining between them. Method: immunoSEQ multiplex PCR; TCRdb's copy keeps in-frame clones and lacks some. Of 200,000 to 300,000 clones in the sample, about 92% were seen once. The TCR was taken from a woman between 25 and 40 years old in good health and CMV-seronegative. The chain couples TRBV28 to TRBJ2-1, with D uncertain. The sample consisted of PBMCs. In DNA, the CDR3 is TGTGCCAGCAGTACAATTGACACCTCGAAAGCATACAATGAGCAGTTCTTC. Translation: CASSTIDTSKAYNEQFF.